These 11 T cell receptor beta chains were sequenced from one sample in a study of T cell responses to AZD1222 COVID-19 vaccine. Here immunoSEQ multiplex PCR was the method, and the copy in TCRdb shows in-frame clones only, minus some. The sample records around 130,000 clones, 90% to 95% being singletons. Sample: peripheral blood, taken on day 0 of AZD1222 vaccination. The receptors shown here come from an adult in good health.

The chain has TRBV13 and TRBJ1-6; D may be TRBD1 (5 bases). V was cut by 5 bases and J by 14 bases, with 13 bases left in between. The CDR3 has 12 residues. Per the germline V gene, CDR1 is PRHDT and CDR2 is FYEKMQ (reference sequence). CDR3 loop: CASSLSGETLHF. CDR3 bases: TGTGCCAGCAGCCTTTCGGGGGAGACCCTCCACTTT.

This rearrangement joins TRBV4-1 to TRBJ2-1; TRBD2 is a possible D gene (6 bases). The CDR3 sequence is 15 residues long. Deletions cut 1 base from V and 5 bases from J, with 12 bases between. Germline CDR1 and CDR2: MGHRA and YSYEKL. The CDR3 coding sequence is TGCGCCAGCAGCCAAGGGAGGGCCTACGACAATGAGCAGTTCTTC. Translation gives CASSQGRAYDNEQFF.

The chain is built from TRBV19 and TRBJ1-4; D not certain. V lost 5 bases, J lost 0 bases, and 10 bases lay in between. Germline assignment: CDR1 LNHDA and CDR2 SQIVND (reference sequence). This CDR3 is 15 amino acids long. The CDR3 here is CASSVSGATNEKLFF. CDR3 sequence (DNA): TGTGCCAGTAGTGTTTCAGGTGCAACTAATGAAAAACTGTTTTTT.

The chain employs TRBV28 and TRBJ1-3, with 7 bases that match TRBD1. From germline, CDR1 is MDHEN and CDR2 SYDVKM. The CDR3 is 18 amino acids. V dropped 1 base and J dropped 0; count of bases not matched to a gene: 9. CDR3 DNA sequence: TGTGCCAGCAGTTTATATCTTCCAGGGGGGACCTCTGGAAACACCATATATTTT. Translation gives CASSLYLPGGTSGNTIYF. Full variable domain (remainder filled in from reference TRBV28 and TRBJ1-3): DVKVTQSSRYLVKRTGEKVFLECVQDMDHENMFWYRQDPGLGLRLIYFSYDVKMKEKGDIPEGYSVSREKKERFSLILESASTNQTSMYLCASSLYLPGGTSGNTIYFGEGSWLTVV.

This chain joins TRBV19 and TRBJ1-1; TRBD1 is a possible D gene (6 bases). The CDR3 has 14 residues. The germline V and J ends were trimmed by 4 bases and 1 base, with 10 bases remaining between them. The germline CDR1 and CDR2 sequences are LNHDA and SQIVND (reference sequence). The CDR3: CASSTLQGNTEAFF. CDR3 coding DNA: TGTGCCAGTAGTACCTTACAGGGGAACACTGAAGCTTTCTTT.

Here the CDR3 reads CATHEFYEQYF. The DNA of the CDR3 is TGTGCCACCCATGAGTTCTACGAGCAGTACTTC. This chain uses TRBV6-5 with TRBJ2-7; D is undetermined. This CDR3 spans 11 amino acids. With 10 bases removed from V and 3 bases from J, the gap between germline ends came to 10 bases. Germline V CDR1 and CDR2: MNHEY, SVGAGI.

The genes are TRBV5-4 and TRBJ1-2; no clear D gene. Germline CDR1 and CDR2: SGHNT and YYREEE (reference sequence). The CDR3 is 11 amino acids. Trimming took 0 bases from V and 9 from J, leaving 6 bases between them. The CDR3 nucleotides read TGTGCCAGCAGCTTGGGGACGAGCTACACCTTC. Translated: CASSLGTSYTF.

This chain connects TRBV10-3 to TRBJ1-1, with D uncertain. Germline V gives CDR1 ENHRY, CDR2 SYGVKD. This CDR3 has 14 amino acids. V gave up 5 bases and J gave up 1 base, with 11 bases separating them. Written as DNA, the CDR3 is TGTGCCATCAGTACCCCACCACAGAACACTGAAGCTTTCTTT. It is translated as CAISTPPQNTEAFF.

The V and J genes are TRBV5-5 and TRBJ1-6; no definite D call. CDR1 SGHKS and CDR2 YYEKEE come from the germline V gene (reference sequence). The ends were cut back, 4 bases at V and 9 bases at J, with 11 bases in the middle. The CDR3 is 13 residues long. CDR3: CASSPGVVSPLHF. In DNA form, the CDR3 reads TGTGCCAGCAGCCCGGGTGTGGTTTCACCCCTCCACTTT.

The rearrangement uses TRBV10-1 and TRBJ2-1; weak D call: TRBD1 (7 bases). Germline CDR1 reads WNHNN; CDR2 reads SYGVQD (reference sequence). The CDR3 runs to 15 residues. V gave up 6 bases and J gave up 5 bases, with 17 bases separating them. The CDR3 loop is CASSPHRRGHNEQFF. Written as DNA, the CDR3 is TGCGCCAGCAGCCCCCATAGGAGGGGGCACAATGAGCAGTTCTTC.

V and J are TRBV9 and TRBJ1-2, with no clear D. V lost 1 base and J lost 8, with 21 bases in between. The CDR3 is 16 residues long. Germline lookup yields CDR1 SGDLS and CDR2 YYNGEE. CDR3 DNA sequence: TGTGCCAGCAGCGTAAGAAGGGCCGGCAGTCCACGAGGCTACACCTTC. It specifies CASSVRRAGSPRGYTF.